These 3 T cell receptor beta chains were sequenced from one sample in a study of cytomegalovirus exposure and HLA in healthy donors. The method was immunoSEQ multiplex PCR; TCRdb's version includes in-frame clones alone and lacks a portion of them. The table includes tens of thousands of clones, approximately 96% detected once. Sequenced: PBMCs. These receptors were collected from a man between 18 and 29 years old in good health and CMV-seronegative.

The chain carries TRBV15 and TRBJ1-2, with D perhaps matching TRBD1 (5 bases). CDR1 and CDR2 from the germline V gene are LNHNV and YYDKDF (reference sequence). Between the trimmed V and J ends, which lost 4 bases and 3 bases, there was a span of 18 bases. The CDR3 extends over 16 amino acids. The CDR3 reads CATSNEAGLRDYGYTF. The CDR3 coding sequence is TGTGCCACCAGCAACGAGGCGGGACTCAGGGACTATGGCTACACCTTC.

V is TRBV30 and J is TRBJ1-1; 8 positions agree with TRBD1. CDR3 length: 12 residues. CDR1 is GTSNPN, CDR2 SVGIG, per germline (reference sequence). Losses at the gene ends were 1 base for V and 8 bases for J; bases not matched to a gene: 3. CDR3 sequence (DNA): TGTGCCTGGAGTGATCGGACAGGGGAAGCTTTCTTT. Protein sequence: CAWSDRTGEAFF.

J is TRBJ1-4 and V is TRBV6-5, with D perhaps TRBD1 (5 bases). The CDR3 runs to 15 residues. The V end lost 6 bases, the J end lost 7 bases, and 18 bases lay between the germline ends. CDR1 is MNHEY, CDR2 SVGAGI, per germline. The CDR3 spells CASRGGDLGTEKLFF. CDR3 nucleotide sequence: TGTGCCAGCAGGGGCGGGGATTTAGGGACTGAAAAACTGTTTTTT.